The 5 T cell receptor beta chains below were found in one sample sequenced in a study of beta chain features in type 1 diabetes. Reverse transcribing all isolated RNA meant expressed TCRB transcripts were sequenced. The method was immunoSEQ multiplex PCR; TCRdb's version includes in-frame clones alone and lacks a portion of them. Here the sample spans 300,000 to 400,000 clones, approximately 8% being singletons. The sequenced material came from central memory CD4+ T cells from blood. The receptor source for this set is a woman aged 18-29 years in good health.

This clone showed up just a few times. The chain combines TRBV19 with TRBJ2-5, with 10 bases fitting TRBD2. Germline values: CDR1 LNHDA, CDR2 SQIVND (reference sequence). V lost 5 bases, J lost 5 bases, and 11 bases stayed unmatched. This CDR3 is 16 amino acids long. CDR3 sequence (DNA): TGTGCCAGTAGTCCCGCGGAGCGGGAGGGCCGGGAGACCCAGTACTTC. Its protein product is CASSPAEREGRETQYF. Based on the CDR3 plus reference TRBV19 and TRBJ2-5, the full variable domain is DGGITQSPKYLFRKEGQNVTLSCEQNLNHDAMYWYRQDPGQGLRLIYYSQIVNDFQKGDIAEGYSVSREKKESFPLTVTSAQKNPTAFYLCASSPAEREGRETQYFGPGTRLLVL.

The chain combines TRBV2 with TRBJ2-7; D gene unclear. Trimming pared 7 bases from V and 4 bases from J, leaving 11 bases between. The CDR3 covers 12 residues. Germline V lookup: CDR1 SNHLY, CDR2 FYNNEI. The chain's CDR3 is CASTRYRYEQYF. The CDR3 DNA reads TGTGCCAGCACTCGTTATCGGTACGAGCAGTACTTC.

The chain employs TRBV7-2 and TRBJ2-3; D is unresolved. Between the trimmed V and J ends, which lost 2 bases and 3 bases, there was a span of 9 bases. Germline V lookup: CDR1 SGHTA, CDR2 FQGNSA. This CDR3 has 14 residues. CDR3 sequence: CASSLSPVTDTQYF. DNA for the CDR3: TGTGCCAGCAGCTTATCCCCAGTAACAGATACGCAGTATTTT. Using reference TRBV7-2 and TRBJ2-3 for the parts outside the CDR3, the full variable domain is GAGVSQSPSNKVTEKGKDVELRCDPISGHTALYWYRQSLGQGLEFLIYFQGNSAPDKSGLPSDRFSAERTGGSVSTLTIQRTQQEDSAVYLCASSLSPVTDTQYFGPGTRLTVL.

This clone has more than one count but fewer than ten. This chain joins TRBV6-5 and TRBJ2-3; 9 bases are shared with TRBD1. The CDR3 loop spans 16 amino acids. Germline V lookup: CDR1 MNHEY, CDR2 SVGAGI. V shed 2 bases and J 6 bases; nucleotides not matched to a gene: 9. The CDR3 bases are TGTGCCAGCAGTTACGGGGCGGGACAGGGAATGGATACGCAGTATTTT. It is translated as CASSYGAGQGMDTQYF.

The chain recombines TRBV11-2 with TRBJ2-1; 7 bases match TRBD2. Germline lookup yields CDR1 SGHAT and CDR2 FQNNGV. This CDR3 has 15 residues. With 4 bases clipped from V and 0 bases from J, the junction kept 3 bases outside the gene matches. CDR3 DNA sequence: TGTGCCAGCAGCTCCCTAGCGGTCTCCTACAATGAGCAGTTCTTC. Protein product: CASSSLAVSYNEQFF.